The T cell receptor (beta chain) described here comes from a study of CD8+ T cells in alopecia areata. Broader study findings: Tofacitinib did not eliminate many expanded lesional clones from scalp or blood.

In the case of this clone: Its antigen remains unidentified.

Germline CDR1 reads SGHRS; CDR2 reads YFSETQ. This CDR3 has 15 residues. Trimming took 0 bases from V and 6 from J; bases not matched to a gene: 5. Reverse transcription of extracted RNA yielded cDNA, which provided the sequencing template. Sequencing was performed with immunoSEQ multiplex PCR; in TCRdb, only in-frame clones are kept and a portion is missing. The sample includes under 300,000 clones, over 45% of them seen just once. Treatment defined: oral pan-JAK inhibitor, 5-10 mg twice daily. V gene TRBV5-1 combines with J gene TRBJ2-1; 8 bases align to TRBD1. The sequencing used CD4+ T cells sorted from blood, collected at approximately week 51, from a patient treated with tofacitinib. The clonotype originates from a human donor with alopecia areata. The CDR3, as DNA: TGCGCCAGCAGCTTGGGTGGGACAGGCAGCAATGAGCAGTTCTTC. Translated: CASSLGGTGSNEQFF.